Sequencing of this T cell receptor beta chain was carried out in a study of Ad26.COV2.S vaccination and SARS-CoV-2 variants (dated by TCRdb to the early 2020s). As for the study more broadly: Donors in the vaccine arm were drawn from COV1001, a phase I-IIa trial of Ad26.COV2.S in healthy adults that was multicentre, randomized, double-blind and placebo-controlled. The specificity and breadth of SARS-CoV-2-reactive T cell receptors after Ad26.COV2.S vaccination were assessed by TCRbeta repertoire sequencing. A total of 32 samples were included in the TCR-sequenced set, comprising roughly 19 Ad26.COV2.S vaccine recipients, 5 placebo recipients and 8 SARS-CoV-2 convalescent individuals. Ad26.COV2.S was given intramuscularly at 5x10^10 or 1x10^11 viral particles, as a single shot or as two shots 56 days apart. Trial participants were randomized into five groups of five: low-dose or high-dose Ad26.COV2.S given once or twice, or placebo on both occasions. Investigators did not know the trial group allocation while performing experiments and assessing outcomes. Overall results and qualifications from the work: After vaccination, substantial breadth of spike-specific CD8+ and CD4+ T cell responses was reported. According to the authors, total T cell responses may have been underestimated by the TCR breadth and depth analyses. Non-spike TCR breadth was comparable between vaccine and placebo recipients, consistent with the vaccine containing only spike. Ad26.COV2.S recipients had higher spike-specific TCR breadth than placebo recipients (P = 0.0014). The study was not powered for comparison of responses between vaccine doses or regimens.

The immunoSEQ Assay was the method used to sequence TCRbeta CDR3 regions. After extraction, genomic DNA underwent amplification by bias-controlled multiplex PCR, followed by high-throughput sequencing. On the authors' methods: To quantify the absolute abundance of every unique TCRbeta CDR3 region, sequences were collapsed and filtered. T cell fraction was estimated by normalization of TCRbeta template counts to usable DNA, with usable DNA being measured through amplification of reference genes present in all nucleated cells. Repertoire TCRs were annotated as SARS-CoV-2-specific when V gene, CDR3 amino acid sequence and J gene were exactly matched to a known reactive TCR set. MIRA supplied the reference SARS-CoV-2 TCR set, which was filtered for enrichment in COVID-19-positive ImmuneCODE repertoires so that public or cross-reactive TCRs were removed. Based on the MIRA antigens, annotated TCRs were further analysed at the level of specific ORF or position within ORF. Breadth was defined as annotated unique rearrangements over total unique productive rearrangements; depth was the summed frequency of those rearrangements. TCR breadth was compared between groups using two-sided Wilcoxon rank-sum tests. TCRdb re-hosts the immuneACCESS table, in-frame sequences only. Its copies lack some clones; in the studies checked, an unresolved V gene accounts for under half of them, and the cause for the rest is not known. That table furnishes V, J and clone size, whereas the DNA furnished D and trimming. This sample lists some 460,000 clones; roughly nine tenths were detected once. Together, the top ten hold about 1.7% of the sample.

The treatment or condition label for this specimen denotes: roughly 20 received Ad26.COV2.S at low or high dose, single or two shots; 5 received placebo; per-sample allocation not given. For vaccine and placebo recipients, repertoires were sequenced using samples collected on day 63 after the first injection. Between 29 July and 7 August 2020, Cohort 1b enrolled around 25 adults aged 18-55 years at one site in Boston, USA. Ad26.COV2.S consisted of a replication-incompetent adenovirus type 26 vector by which a prefusion-stabilized SARS-CoV-2 spike protein from the original Wuhan strain was expressed. From its cysteine to its phenylalanine, the CDR3 spans 13 amino acids. Kept here is only the CDR3 DNA, which spans 39 bases and is read in frame from base 1. V has 7 bases trimmed and J has 9 bases trimmed; junction bases matching no gene number 11. For CDR1 and CDR2, the germline V gene (reference sequence) lists GTSNPN and SVGIG.

As for this clone: This clone's antigen is unknown. There are no base qualities to consult, and no much larger clone falls within one base.

This receptor was taken from a person between 18 and 60 years old who received the Ad26.COV2.S COVID-19 vaccine or a placebo. The sequencing here drew on peripheral blood, taken in a trial of Ad26.COV2.S vaccine versus placebo. The V and J segments used are TRBV30 and TRBJ1-2; 10 middle bases align to TRBD1. The CDR3 protein: CASVRDRGGRYTF. The DNA reads TGTGCCTCGGTTAGGGACAGGGGCGGGCGCTACACCTTC.